The sequence of this T cell receptor beta chain was determined in a study of T-cell memory formation after mild COVID-19. At the level of the study: TCR clusters mostly belonged to single donors.

The V gene lost 6 bases and the J gene lost 4 bases, with 12 bases spanning the gap. The CDR3 totals 13 residues. Germline V gene sequence: CDR1 SNHLY, CDR2 FYNNEI. In its sample, this clonotype was seen a few times. What it binds is unknown. TCRdb re-analysed the 5' RACE reads in MiXCR, keeping a single row per CDR3 protein. The sample has 150,000 to 200,000 distinct CDR3 sequences, about a fifth seen once. General study points: Clones which contracted sat mainly in CM and EM if CD4+, and in EMRA if CD8+. Detection of some responders pre-infection suggested pre-existing cross-reactive memory T cells participated. Whereas later expanders leaned CD4+, clones contracting day 15 to 85 showed a balanced CD4/CD8 makeup.

Sequenced: PBMCs or a T cell subset sorted from them (not recorded which). This sequence joins TRBV2 and TRBJ1-1; D gene uncertain. This clonotype was sampled from an adult woman who had mild COVID-19 (a few samples of this study predate the infection). Cell type and time point are not known. Here the CDR3 DNA reads TGTGCCAGCAGCGCTCCTCGGGGCACTGAAGCTTTCTTT. As protein: CASSAPRGTEAFF.